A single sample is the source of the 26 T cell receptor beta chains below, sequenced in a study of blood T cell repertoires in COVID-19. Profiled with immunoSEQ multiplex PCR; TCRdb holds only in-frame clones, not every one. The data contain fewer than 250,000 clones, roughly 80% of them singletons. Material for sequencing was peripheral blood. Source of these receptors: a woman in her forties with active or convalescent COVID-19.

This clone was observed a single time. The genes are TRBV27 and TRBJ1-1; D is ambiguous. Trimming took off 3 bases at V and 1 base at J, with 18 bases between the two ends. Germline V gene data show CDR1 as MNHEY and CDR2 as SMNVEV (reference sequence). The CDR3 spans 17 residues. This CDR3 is CASSFKFTLTTNTEAFF. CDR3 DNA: TGTGCCAGCAGTTTCAAGTTTACCCTGACAACGAACACTGAAGCTTTCTTT.

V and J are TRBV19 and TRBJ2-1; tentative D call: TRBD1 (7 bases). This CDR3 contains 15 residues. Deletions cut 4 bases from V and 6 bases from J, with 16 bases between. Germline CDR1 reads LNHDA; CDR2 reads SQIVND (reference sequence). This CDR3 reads CASSRTGVGGNEQFF. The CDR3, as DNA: TGTGCCAGTAGTAGAACAGGGGTCGGGGGCAATGAGCAGTTCTTC.

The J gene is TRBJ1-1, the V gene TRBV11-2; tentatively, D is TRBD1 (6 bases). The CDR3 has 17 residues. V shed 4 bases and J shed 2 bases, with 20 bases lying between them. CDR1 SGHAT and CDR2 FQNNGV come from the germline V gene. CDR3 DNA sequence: TGTGCCAGCAGCTCAACCCCAGGGGCCTTGGGCAACACTGAAGCTTTCTTT. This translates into CASSSTPGALGNTEAFF. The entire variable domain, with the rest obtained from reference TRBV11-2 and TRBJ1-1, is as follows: EAGVAQSPRYKIIEKRQSVAFWCNPISGHATLYWYQQILGQGPKLLIQFQNNGVVDDSQLPKDRFSAERLKGVDSTLKIQPAKLEDSAVYLCASSSTPGALGNTEAFFGQGTRLTVV.

The CDR3 spells CASSRIRGLSTEAFF. The CDR3 coding sequence is TGTGCCAGCAGCCGAATCAGGGGGCTATCGACTGAAGCTTTCTTT. The chain combines TRBV13 with TRBJ1-1; 8 nucleotides match TRBD1. The V segment lost 5 bases and the J segment 5 bases; nucleotides outside the gene matches: 10. The CDR3 has 15 amino acids. Germline V CDR1 and CDR2: PRHDT, FYEKMQ (reference sequence). The whole variable domain, filled in from reference TRBV13 and TRBJ1-1, reads AAGVIQSPRHLIKEKRETATLKCYPIPRHDTVYWYQQGPGQDPQFLISFYEKMQSDKGSIPDRFSAQQFSDYHSELNMSSLELGDSALYFCASSRIRGLSTEAFFGQGTRLTVV.

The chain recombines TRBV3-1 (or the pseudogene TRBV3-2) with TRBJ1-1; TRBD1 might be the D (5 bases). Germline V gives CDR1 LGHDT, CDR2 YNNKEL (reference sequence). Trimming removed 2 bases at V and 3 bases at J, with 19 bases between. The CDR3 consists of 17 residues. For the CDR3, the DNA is TGTGCCAGCAGCCAAAGATTGGGGGGTGGAATATACACTGAAGCTTTCTTT. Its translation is CASSQRLGGGIYTEAFF.

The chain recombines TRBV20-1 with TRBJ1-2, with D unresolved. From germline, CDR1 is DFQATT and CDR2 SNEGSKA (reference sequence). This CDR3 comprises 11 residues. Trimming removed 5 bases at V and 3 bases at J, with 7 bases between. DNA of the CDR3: TGCAGTGCTCCAACAGACTATGGCTACACCTTC. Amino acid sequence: CSAPTDYGYTF.

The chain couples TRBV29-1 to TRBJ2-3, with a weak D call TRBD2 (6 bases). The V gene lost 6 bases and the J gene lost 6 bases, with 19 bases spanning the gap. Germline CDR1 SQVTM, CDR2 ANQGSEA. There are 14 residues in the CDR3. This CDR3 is CSVRLDSGMDTQYF. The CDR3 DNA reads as TGCAGCGTGAGACTAGATTCGGGTATGGATACGCAGTATTTT.

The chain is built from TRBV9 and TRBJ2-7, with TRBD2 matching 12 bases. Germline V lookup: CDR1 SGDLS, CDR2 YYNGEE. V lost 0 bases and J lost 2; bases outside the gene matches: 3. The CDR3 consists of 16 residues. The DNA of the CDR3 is TGTGCCAGCAGCGTAGGGCCTAGCGGGGGGGCCTACGAGCAGTACTTC. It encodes CASSVGPSGGAYEQYF.

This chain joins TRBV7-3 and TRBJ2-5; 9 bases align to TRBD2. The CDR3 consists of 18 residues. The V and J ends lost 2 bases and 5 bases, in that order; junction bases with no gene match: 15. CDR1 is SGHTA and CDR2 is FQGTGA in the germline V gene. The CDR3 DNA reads TGTGCCAGCAGCTTATTGGGCGGGAGGGCCCTTCGGGAGGAGACCCAGTACTTC. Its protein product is CASSLLGGRALREETQYF.

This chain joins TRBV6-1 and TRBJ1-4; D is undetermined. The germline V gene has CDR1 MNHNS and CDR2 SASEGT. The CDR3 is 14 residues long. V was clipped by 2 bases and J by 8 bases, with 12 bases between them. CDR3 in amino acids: CASSEPFAGEKLFF. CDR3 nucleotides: TGTGCCAGCAGTGAACCCTTCGCGGGGGAAAAACTGTTTTTT.

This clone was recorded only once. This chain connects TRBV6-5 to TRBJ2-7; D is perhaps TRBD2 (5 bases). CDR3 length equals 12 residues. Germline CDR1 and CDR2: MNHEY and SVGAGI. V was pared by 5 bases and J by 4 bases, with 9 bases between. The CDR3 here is CASSREGYEQYF. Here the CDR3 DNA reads TGTGCCAGCAGTCGAGAGGGATACGAGCAGTACTTC.

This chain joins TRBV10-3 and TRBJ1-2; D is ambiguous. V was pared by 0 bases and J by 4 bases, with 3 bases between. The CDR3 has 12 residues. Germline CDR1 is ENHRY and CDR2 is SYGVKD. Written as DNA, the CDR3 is TGTGCCATCAGTGAGTCGAGCTATGGCTACACCTTC. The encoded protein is CAISESSYGYTF.

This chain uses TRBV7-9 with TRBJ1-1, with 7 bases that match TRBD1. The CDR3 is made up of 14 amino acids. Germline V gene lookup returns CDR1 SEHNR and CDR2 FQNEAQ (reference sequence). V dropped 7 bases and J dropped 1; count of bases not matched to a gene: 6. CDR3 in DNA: TGTGCCAGCATCGAAGGGGGCGCGAACACTGAAGCTTTCTTT. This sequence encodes CASIEGGANTEAFF.

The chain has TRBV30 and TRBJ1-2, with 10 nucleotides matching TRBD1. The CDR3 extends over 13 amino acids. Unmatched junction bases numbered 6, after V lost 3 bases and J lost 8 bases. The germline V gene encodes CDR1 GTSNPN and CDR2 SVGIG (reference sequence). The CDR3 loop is CAWSVRTGGGYTF. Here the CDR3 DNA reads TGTGCCTGGAGCGTGAGGACAGGGGGAGGCTACACCTTC.

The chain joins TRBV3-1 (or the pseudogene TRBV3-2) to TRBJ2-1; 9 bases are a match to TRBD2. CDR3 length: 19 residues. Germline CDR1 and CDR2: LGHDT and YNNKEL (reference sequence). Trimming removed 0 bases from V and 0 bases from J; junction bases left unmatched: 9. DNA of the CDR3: TGTGCCAGCAGCCAAGATGAAAGCGGGGGGAGAGACTCCTACAATGAGCAGTTCTTC. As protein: CASSQDESGGRDSYNEQFF.

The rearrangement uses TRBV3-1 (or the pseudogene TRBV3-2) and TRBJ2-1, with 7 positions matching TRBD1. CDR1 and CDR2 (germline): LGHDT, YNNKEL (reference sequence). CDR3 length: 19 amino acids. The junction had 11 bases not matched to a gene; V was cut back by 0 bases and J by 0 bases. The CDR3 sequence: CASSQDGLVGGVSYNEQFF. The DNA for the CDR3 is TGTGCCAGCAGCCAAGATGGTTTGGTAGGGGGCGTCTCCTACAATGAGCAGTTCTTC.

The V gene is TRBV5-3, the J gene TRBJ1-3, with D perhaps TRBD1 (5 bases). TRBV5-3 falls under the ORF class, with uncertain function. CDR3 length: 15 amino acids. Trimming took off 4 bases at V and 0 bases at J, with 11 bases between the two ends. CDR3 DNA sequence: TGTGCCAGAAGCGTCGACAGCCGCTCTGGAAACACCATATATTTT. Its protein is CARSVDSRSGNTIYF.

The CDR3 DNA is TGTGCCAGCAGATACAGGGCAGCCAATAATTCACCCCTCCACTTT. It codes for CASRYRAANNSPLHF. The chain links TRBV7-2 to TRBJ1-6; tentatively, D is TRBD1 (6 bases). CDR1 SGHTA and CDR2 FQGNSA come from the germline V gene. CDR3 length: 15 residues. The germline V and J ends were trimmed by 6 bases and 5 bases, with 14 bases remaining between them.

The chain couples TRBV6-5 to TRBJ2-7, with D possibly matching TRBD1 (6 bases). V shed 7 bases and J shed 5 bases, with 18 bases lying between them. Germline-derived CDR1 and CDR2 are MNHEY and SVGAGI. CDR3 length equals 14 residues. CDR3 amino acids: CASNSRTVINEQYF. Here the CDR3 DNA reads TGTGCCAGCAACTCTCGGACAGTTATCAACGAGCAGTACTTC.

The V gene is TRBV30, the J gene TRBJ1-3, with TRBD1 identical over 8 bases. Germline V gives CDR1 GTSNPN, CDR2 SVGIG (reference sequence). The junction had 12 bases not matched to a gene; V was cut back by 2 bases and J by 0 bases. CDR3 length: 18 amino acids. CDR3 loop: CAWSRFGTGPSSGNTIYF. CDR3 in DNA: TGTGCCTGGAGTAGGTTTGGGACAGGCCCGAGCTCTGGAAACACCATATATTTT.

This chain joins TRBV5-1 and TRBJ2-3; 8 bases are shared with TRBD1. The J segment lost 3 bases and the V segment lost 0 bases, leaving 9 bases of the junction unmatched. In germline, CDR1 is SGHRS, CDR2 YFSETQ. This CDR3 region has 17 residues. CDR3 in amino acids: CASSLDLQGAGTDTQYF. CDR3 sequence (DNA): TGCGCCAGCAGCTTGGATCTGCAGGGGGCGGGTACAGATACGCAGTATTTT.

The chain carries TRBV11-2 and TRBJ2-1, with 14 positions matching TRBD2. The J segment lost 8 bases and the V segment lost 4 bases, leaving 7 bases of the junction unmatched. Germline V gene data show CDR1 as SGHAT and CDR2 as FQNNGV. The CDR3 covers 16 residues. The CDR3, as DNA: TGTGCCAGCAGCTCCGGGACTAGCGGGAGTTTCTATGAGCAGTTCTTC. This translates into CASSSGTSGSFYEQFF. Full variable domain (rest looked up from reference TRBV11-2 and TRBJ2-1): EAGVAQSPRYKIIEKRQSVAFWCNPISGHATLYWYQQILGQGPKLLIQFQNNGVVDDSQLPKDRFSAERLKGVDSTLKIQPAKLEDSAVYLCASSSGTSGSFYEQFFGPGTRLTVL.

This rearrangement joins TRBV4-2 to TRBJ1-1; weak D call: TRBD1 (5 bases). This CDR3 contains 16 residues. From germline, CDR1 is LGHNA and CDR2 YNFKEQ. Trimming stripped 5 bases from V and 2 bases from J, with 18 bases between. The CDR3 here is CASSALGGASNTEAFF. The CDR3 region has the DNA TGTGCCAGCAGCGCCCTTGGCGGGGCGAGTAACACTGAAGCTTTCTTT.

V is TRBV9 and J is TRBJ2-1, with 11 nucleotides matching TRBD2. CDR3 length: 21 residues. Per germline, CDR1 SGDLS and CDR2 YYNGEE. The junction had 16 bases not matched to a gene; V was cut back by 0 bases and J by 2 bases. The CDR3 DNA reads TGTGCCAGCAGCGTAGGCAGGGGGGATAGCGGGAGGGCGACGCCCTACAATGAGCAGTTCTTC. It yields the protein CASSVGRGDSGRATPYNEQFF. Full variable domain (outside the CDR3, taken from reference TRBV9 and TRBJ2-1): DSGVTQTPKHLITATGQRVTLRCSPRSGDLSVYWYQQSLDQGLQFLIQYYNGEERAKGNILERFSAQQFPDLHSELNLSSLELGDSALYFCASSVGRGDSGRATPYNEQFFGPGTRLTVL.

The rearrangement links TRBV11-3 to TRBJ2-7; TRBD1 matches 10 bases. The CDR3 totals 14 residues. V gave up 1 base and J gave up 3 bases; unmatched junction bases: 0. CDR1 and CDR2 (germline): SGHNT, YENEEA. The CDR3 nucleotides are TGTGCCAGCAGCTTAGGGACAGGGGGCTACGAGCAGTACTTC. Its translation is CASSLGTGGYEQYF.

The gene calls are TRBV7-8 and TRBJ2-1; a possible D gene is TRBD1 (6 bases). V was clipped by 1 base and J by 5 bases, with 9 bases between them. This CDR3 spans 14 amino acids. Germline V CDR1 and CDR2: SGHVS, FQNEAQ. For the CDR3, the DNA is TGTGCCAGCAGCTTAGGGCCAGGGGACAATGAGCAGTTCTTC. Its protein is CASSLGPGDNEQFF.